The 28 T cell receptor beta chains below were found in one sample sequenced in a study of OX40 agonist ivuxolimab in advanced cancers. The assay was immunoSEQ multiplex PCR, and TCRdb's table has in-frame clones only and misses some. The data show about 19,000 clones, approximately 71% seen once. Here the sequenced sample was CD4+ or CD8+ T cells sorted from blood, taken in a trial of the OX40 agonist ivuxolimab. The receptors were sampled from an adult with an advanced solid tumor such as melanoma, head and neck, liver or kidney cancer.

This clone was seen only once. The chain combines TRBV28 with TRBJ1-5; D unclear. Germline assignment: CDR1 MDHEN and CDR2 SYDVKM. The CDR3 is 15 residues long. V was shortened by 2 bases and J by 2 bases, with 10 bases between the two germline ends. The CDR3: CASSLIVSGNQPQHF. The CDR3 DNA reads TGTGCCAGCAGTTTAATAGTTTCAGGCAATCAGCCCCAGCATTTT.

This clone showed up just a few times. The chain is built from TRBV5-1 and TRBJ2-3, with D maybe TRBD1 (5 bases). This CDR3 has 17 residues. The V gene lost 0 bases and the J gene lost 0 bases, with 14 bases spanning the gap. Germline V gene sequence: CDR1 SGHRS, CDR2 YFSETQ. As DNA, the CDR3 is TGCGCCAGCAGCTTGGCCCAGGGTCAGGCTAGCACAGATACGCAGTATTTT. Translating gives CASSLAQGQASTDTQYF.

The chain employs TRBV5-4 and TRBJ2-1; TRBD2 agrees at 13 bases. The CDR3 loop spans 15 amino acids. J lost 8 bases, V lost 5 bases, and 7 bases had no gene match. The V gene's germline CDR1 is SGHNT and CDR2 YYREEE (reference sequence). The DNA for the CDR3 is TGTGCCAGCAGTTCCGGGACTAGCGGGATGGATGAGCAGTTCTTC. Translated: CASSSGTSGMDEQFF. Full variable domain (outside the CDR3, taken from reference TRBV5-4 and TRBJ2-1): ETGVTQSPTHLIKTRGQQVTLRCSSQSGHNTVSWYQQALGQGPQFIFQYYREEENGRGNFPPRFSGLQFPNYSSELNVNALELDDSALYLCASSSGTSGMDEQFFGPGTRLTVL.

V is TRBV7-9 and J is TRBJ2-7; D may correspond to TRBD1 or TRBD2 (5 bases each). CDR3 length equals 14 residues. The ends were cut back, 5 bases at V and 2 bases at J, with 13 bases in the middle. The V gene's germline CDR1 is SEHNR and CDR2 FQNEAQ (reference sequence). For the CDR3, the DNA is TGTGCCAGCAGCCCCGGGGCAGTCCCCTACGAGCAGTACTTC. It is translated as CASSPGAVPYEQYF.

The chain carries TRBV9 and TRBJ2-3; D might be TRBD1 (5 bases). Trimming cost V 4 bases and J 2 bases, with 17 bases left between them. CDR1 and CDR2 (germline): SGDLS, YYNGEE. The CDR3 has 16 residues. The CDR3 loop is CASSPSVRGNTDTQYF. The CDR3, as DNA: TGTGCCAGCAGCCCCTCCGTTAGGGGAAACACAGATACGCAGTATTTT.

Details on this clone: No conserved phenylalanine or tryptophan is present at the end of the CDR3, so a read error is the likely explanation. No DNA is shown, since the ends of the CDR3 on it are uncertain; the CDR3 is the one TCRdb lists. The CDR3 sequence: CASSVKKTGQS. V is TRBV13 and J is TRBJ1-2; the D segment call TRBD1 is taken from the table without a DNA check. Germline V gene lookup returns CDR1 PRHDT and CDR2 FYEKMQ (reference sequence). The CDR3 spans 11 residues, counting both ends.

The chain joins TRBV7-9 to TRBJ1-3, with D possibly being TRBD1 (6 bases). V lost 3 bases to trimming and J lost 1 base, with 19 bases between them. The CDR3 is 18 residues long. Germline CDR1 SEHNR, CDR2 FQNEAQ (reference sequence). The CDR3 region is CASSFTMGALPSGNTIYF. As DNA, the CDR3 is TGTGCCAGCAGCTTCACGATGGGGGCCCTCCCGTCTGGAAACACCATATATTTT.

Only a few counts were recorded for this clone. The rearrangement joins TRBV6-5 to TRBJ2-7; 8 nucleotides match TRBD1. The CDR3 length is 14 residues. Per germline, CDR1 MNHEY and CDR2 SVGAGI. After removal of 10 bases from V and 2 bases from J, the junction contained 10 bases not matched to a gene. The CDR3 DNA is TGTGCCACCAGGGCCGGGACAGGACCCTACGAGCAGTACTTC. It translates to CATRAGTGPYEQYF.

V and J are TRBV6-5 and TRBJ2-1; 9 bases line up with TRBD2. The CDR3 length is 14 residues. Looked up from germline, CDR1 is MNHEY and CDR2 is SVGAGI. With 2 bases clipped from V and 9 bases from J, the junction kept 5 bases outside the gene matches. CDR3 protein: CASSYALAGSEQFF. The CDR3 nucleotides read TGTGCCAGCAGTTACGCGCTAGCGGGATCTGAGCAGTTCTTC.

This clone was counted a few times. The chain uses TRBV19 and TRBJ1-5, with D unclear. The V gene lost 5 bases and the J gene lost 6 bases, with 17 bases spanning the gap. CDR3 length: 15 amino acids. Germline V gene lookup returns CDR1 LNHDA and CDR2 SQIVND (reference sequence). CDR3 sequence (DNA): TGTGCCAGTAGTTCCGAGACTCGGGAGGGTCAGCCCCAGCATTTT. This encodes CASSSETREGQPQHF.

This clone has a handful of counts. The V gene is TRBV27, the J gene TRBJ1-3; D gene uncertain. Trimming removed 6 bases at V and 2 bases at J, with 8 bases between. The CDR3 spans 13 residues. CDR1 MNHEY and CDR2 SMNVEV come from the germline V gene (reference sequence). CDR3 in amino acids: CASRDGPGNTIYF. The CDR3, as DNA: TGTGCCAGCAGGGACGGACCTGGAAACACCATATATTTT.

V usage is TRBV13 and J usage is TRBJ1-4; 10 bases fit TRBD1. Trimming cost V 3 bases and J 0 bases; bases outside gene matches: 10. Looked up from germline, CDR1 is PRHDT and CDR2 is FYEKMQ (reference sequence). There are 19 residues in the CDR3. CDR3 in amino acids: CASSLRTGGESATNEKLFF. The CDR3 nucleotides read TGTGCCAGCAGCTTGCGGACAGGGGGAGAGAGTGCAACTAATGAAAAACTGTTTTTT.

This rearrangement joins TRBV27 to TRBJ2-7; D remains unclear. CDR3 length: 11 residues. Germline V gene lookup returns CDR1 MNHEY and CDR2 SMNVEV (reference sequence). V was shortened by 2 bases and J by 5 bases, with 4 bases between the two germline ends. This chain's CDR3 is CASSLGNEQYF. The CDR3 DNA reads TGTGCCAGCAGTTTAGGCAACGAGCAGTACTTC.

The chain recombines TRBV9 with TRBJ2-1, with D possibly being TRBD1 or TRBD2 (7 bases each). V was clipped by 5 bases and J by 6 bases, with 21 bases between them. The CDR3 is made up of 16 amino acids. Germline CDR1 reads SGDLS; CDR2 reads YYNGEE. The DNA of the CDR3 is TGTGCCAGCAGTCCTGGGGGAGGGGGCGCAGGCAATGAGCAGTTCTTC. Translating it yields CASSPGGGGAGNEQFF.

The CDR3: CASSFCRGQHQPQHF. The DNA for the CDR3 is TGTGCCAGCAGCTTTTGTAGGGGGCAGCATCAGCCCCAGCATTTT. The gene calls are TRBV7-4 and TRBJ1-5, with TRBD1 identical over 7 bases. This CDR3 is 15 amino acids long. Trimming at V came to 3 bases and at J to 5 bases, leaving 7 bases not matched to a gene. CDR1 is SGHVT and CDR2 is SQSDAQ in the germline V gene.

The chain carries TRBV7-3 and TRBJ1-5; D is uncertain. Germline assignment: CDR1 SGHTA and CDR2 FQGTGA. The V end was cut by 0 bases, the J end by 2 bases, with 8 bases between. The CDR3 runs 15 residues. CDR3 DNA sequence: TGTGCCAGCAGCTTAACAGGGTCGGGCAATCAGCCCCAGCATTTT. It translates to CASSLTGSGNQPQHF.

This sequence joins TRBV28 and TRBJ1-4; D gene uncertain. V was shortened by 6 bases and J by 6 bases, with 17 bases between the two germline ends. Looked up from germline, CDR1 is MDHEN and CDR2 is SYDVKM. The CDR3 spans 15 residues. CDR3 region: CASSLDPGPDEKLFF. The CDR3 nucleotides read TGTGCCAGCAGCCTGGACCCCGGGCCGGATGAAAAACTGTTTTTT.

The chain combines TRBV6-1 with TRBJ2-7, with D uncertain. The CDR3 sequence is 11 residues long. The V end was cut by 4 bases, the J end by 6 bases, with 7 bases between. In germline, CDR1 is MNHNS, CDR2 SASEGT. DNA for the CDR3: TGTGCCAGCAGTGTTGGGCCCGAGCAGTACTTC. Translation: CASSVGPEQYF.

This chain uses TRBV28 with TRBJ2-2; D is unclear. V lost 2 bases and J 1 base, leaving 5 bases between the germline ends. Per germline, CDR1 MDHEN and CDR2 SYDVKM. The CDR3 is 14 residues long. The CDR3 region has the DNA TGTGCCAGCAGTTTACCCGGGAACACCGGGGAGCTGTTTTTT. Translating gives CASSLPGNTGELFF.

The chain combines TRBV4-2 with TRBJ2-5, with 13 bases aligning to TRBD2. The J call may be faulty, since TRBJ2-7 better matches the DNA end. The CDR3 runs to 19 residues. Germline CDR1 LGHNA, CDR2 YNFKEQ. In DNA, the CDR3 is TGTGCCAGCAGCCAATCAGCGGGGACCGTGACTAGCGGGGGGTACGAGCAGTACTTC. This encodes CASSQSAGTVTSGGYEQYF.

This clone was counted only a few times. The chain carries TRBV6-1 and TRBJ1-1, with D perhaps matching TRBD1 (5 bases). This CDR3 has 14 amino acids. Trimming took off 6 bases at V and 1 base at J, with 12 bases between the two ends. CDR1 is MNHNS and CDR2 is SASEGT in the germline V gene. The CDR3 DNA reads TGTGCCAGCAGCCATGGGGGGGAGAACACTGAAGCTTTCTTT. This encodes CASSHGGENTEAFF.

The chain links TRBV28 to TRBJ1-5; D remains ambiguous. Germline loops: CDR1 MDHEN, CDR2 SYDVKM. Trimming removed 4 bases from V and 9 bases from J, with 31 bases in between. The CDR3 is 19 amino acids. The CDR3 loop reads CASSYPLPSDPFTSRPQHF. The CDR3 region has the DNA TGTGCCAGCAGTTACCCCCTCCCTTCGGACCCCTTTACCAGTCGGCCCCAGCATTTT.

J is TRBJ2-7 and V is TRBV6-5; the D gene is possibly TRBD1 (7 bases). This CDR3 has 15 residues. Germline V gene data show CDR1 as MNHEY and CDR2 as SVGAGI. Trimming removed 2 bases at V and 3 bases at J, with 14 bases between. CDR3 protein: CASSYQGGMGYEQYF. CDR3 in DNA: TGTGCCAGCAGTTACCAGGGGGGAATGGGCTACGAGCAGTACTTC.

The V call is TRBV4-3, the J call TRBJ2-1; D is possibly TRBD1 or TRBD2 (6 bases each). V was cut by 3 bases and J by 0 bases, with 15 bases left in between. This CDR3 comprises 17 residues. Germline V gene sequence: CDR1 LGHNA, CDR2 YSLEER. CDR3 amino acids: CASSHGGGTSSYNEQFF. In nucleotides, the CDR3 is TGCGCCAGCAGCCACGGAGGGGGGACCAGCTCCTACAATGAGCAGTTCTTC.

This clone appeared a few times. The chain is built from TRBV11-2 and TRBJ1-3; the match to TRBD1 covers 8 bases. The germline V gene has CDR1 SGHAT and CDR2 FQNNGV. The CDR3 is 16 amino acids. The junction had 11 bases not matched to a gene; V was cut back by 2 bases and J by 8 bases. The CDR3 protein is CASSLFPGGGLDTIYF. CDR3 sequence (DNA): TGTGCCAGCAGCTTATTTCCAGGGGGCGGTTTAGACACCATATATTTT.

The chain carries TRBV13 and TRBJ1-2; D might be TRBD1 (6 bases). The CDR3 is 14 amino acids. V lost 3 bases, J lost 3 bases, and 11 bases lay in between. The V gene's germline CDR1 is PRHDT and CDR2 FYEKMQ (reference sequence). CDR3 residues: CASSFRGGYYGYTF. The CDR3 DNA sequence: TGTGCCAGCAGCTTTAGAGGGGGGTACTATGGCTACACCTTC. Supplemented by reference TRBV13 and TRBJ1-2, the full variable domain reads AAGVIQSPRHLIKEKRETATLKCYPIPRHDTVYWYQQGPGQDPQFLISFYEKMQSDKGSIPDRFSAQQFSDYHSELNMSSLELGDSALYFCASSFRGGYYGYTFGSGTRLTVV.

The chain joins TRBV28 to TRBJ2-7, with TRBD2 as a possible D gene (6 bases). Germline loops: CDR1 MDHEN, CDR2 SYDVKM. This CDR3 is built from 14 residues. Trimming removed 2 bases from V and 0 bases from J, with 8 bases in between. CDR3 DNA sequence: TGTGCCAGCAGTTTAGTCGGGGGCTCCTACGAGCAGTACTTC. Translating gives CASSLVGGSYEQYF.

The chain joins TRBV5-6 to TRBJ2-5, with D maybe TRBD1 (6 bases). Germline CDR1 and CDR2: SGHDT and YYEEEE. The CDR3 extends over 13 amino acids. Trimming cost V 3 bases and J 5 bases, with 11 bases left between them. The CDR3 loop reads CASSYEGDETQYF. The CDR3 nucleotides read TGTGCCAGCAGCTATGAGGGGGACGAGACCCAGTACTTC.